The 16 T cell receptor beta chains below come from one sample, sequenced in a study of T cell responses to AZD1222 COVID-19 vaccine. The repertoire was sequenced with immunoSEQ multiplex PCR; TCRdb's copy has only in-frame clones and lacks some. This table holds roughly 120,000 clones, approximately 90% found once. Sequencing was performed on peripheral blood, taken 28 days after the second AZD1222 dose. These receptors all come from an adult who received the AZD1222 COVID-19 vaccine.

V usage is TRBV6-2 or TRBV6-3 and J usage is TRBJ2-7, with D perhaps given as TRBD1 or TRBD2 (6 bases each). The CDR3 has 15 amino acids. Trimming pared 6 bases from V and 5 bases from J, leaving 20 bases between. Per germline, CDR1 MNHEY and CDR2 SVGEGT. The CDR3 region is CASSRPSRGGHEQYF. The CDR3 DNA reads as TGTGCCAGCAGCCGACCAAGCAGGGGAGGCCACGAGCAGTACTTC.

The genes are TRBV5-1 and TRBJ1-2; D is perhaps TRBD1 (5 bases). This CDR3 has 15 residues. V dropped 3 bases and J dropped 2 bases, with 14 bases sitting between them. Per germline, CDR1 SGHRS and CDR2 YFSETQ. This chain's CDR3 is CASSSIGAGNYGYTF. As DNA, the CDR3 is TGCGCCAGCAGCTCGATTGGGGCAGGGAACTATGGCTACACCTTC.

This clone is medium-sized (0.01 to 0.1%). The junction does not match germline at one end; this may be a read error. V is TRBV25-1 and J is TRBJ2-7; D unresolved. From germline, CDR1 is MGHDK and CDR2 SYGVNS. The CDR3 totals 13 residues. CDR3 sequence (DNA): TGTGCCAGCAGTGAAGGGTCGTTGGGGATGCCCGACTTC. Translated: CASSEGSLGMPDF.

J is TRBJ1-1 and V is TRBV5-1, with 8 bases identical to TRBD1. Germline trimming cut 7 bases from V and 4 bases from J; bases unmatched to any gene: 12. This CDR3 has 15 residues. Germline V gene sequence: CDR1 SGHRS, CDR2 YFSETQ. The CDR3 loop reads CASGLGQGSGTEAFF. The DNA of the CDR3 is TGCGCCAGCGGATTAGGACAGGGAAGTGGCACTGAAGCTTTCTTT.

This clone has just a few counts. The rearrangement uses TRBV7-2 and TRBJ2-3, with 13 bases aligning to TRBD2. Germline assignment: CDR1 SGHTA and CDR2 FQGNSA. The CDR3 covers 19 residues. V lost 5 bases to trimming and J lost 4 bases; unmatched junction nucleotides: 15. The CDR3 DNA reads TGTGCCAGCAGCCGCACCGAAATACTAGCGGGGGGGCCGGCAGATACGCAGTATTTT. Its translation is CASSRTEILAGGPADTQYF.

As regards this clone: The sample has other DNA sequences that encode this CDR3 too. The rearrangement joins TRBV6-5 to TRBJ1-1, with D hard to call. Germline V gene lookup returns CDR1 MNHEY and CDR2 SVGAGI. The CDR3 is made up of 12 amino acids. Trimming took off 6 bases at V and 0 bases at J, with 5 bases between the two ends. CDR3 bases: TGTGCCAGCAGCCGGCTGAACACTGAAGCTTTCTTT. Translation: CASSRLNTEAFF.

The chain carries TRBV19 and TRBJ1-1; 7 bases are shared with TRBD1. Germline values: CDR1 LNHDA, CDR2 SQIVND (reference sequence). This CDR3 is built from 16 residues. Unmatched junction bases numbered 13, after V lost 7 bases and J lost 2 bases. Written as DNA, the CDR3 is TGTGCCAGTACGGTAGGTGGGGGACAGAGAAACACTGAAGCTTTCTTT. Protein product: CASTVGGGQRNTEAFF. The whole variable domain, remainder taken from reference TRBV19 and TRBJ1-1, is DGGITQSPKYLFRKEGQNVTLSCEQNLNHDAMYWYRQDPGQGLRLIYYSQIVNDFQKGDIAEGYSVSREKKESFPLTVTSAQKNPTAFYLCASTVGGGQRNTEAFFGQGTRLTVV.

This rearrangement joins TRBV19 to TRBJ2-1; D unresolved. Per germline, CDR1 LNHDA and CDR2 SQIVND (reference sequence). The CDR3 totals 15 residues. Trimming shortened V by 4 bases and J by 2 bases, and 12 bases separated the two germline ends. CDR3 protein: CASSSKGEPYNEQFF. CDR3 in DNA: TGTGCCAGTAGTAGCAAAGGAGAGCCCTACAATGAGCAGTTCTTC.

The chain couples TRBV6-1 to TRBJ1-3, with TRBD1 matching 9 bases. The CDR3 loop spans 19 amino acids. CDR1 MNHNS and CDR2 SASEGT come from the germline V gene. V shed 1 base and J 0 bases; nucleotides not matched to a gene: 10. The CDR3 reads CASSEVLDRGLTSGNTIYF. As DNA, the CDR3 is TGTGCCAGCAGTGAAGTGCTGGACAGGGGCCTTACCTCTGGAAACACCATATATTTT.

The V gene is TRBV6-5, the J gene TRBJ1-5; tentatively, D is TRBD1 (5 bases). Trimming stripped 2 bases from V and 5 bases from J, with 13 bases between. From germline, CDR1 is MNHEY and CDR2 SVGAGI. This CDR3 has 15 amino acids. This chain's CDR3 is CASSYRLGADQPQHF. Written as DNA, the CDR3 is TGTGCCAGCAGTTACCGGCTCGGGGCGGATCAGCCCCAGCATTTT.

Remarks on this clone: Other nucleotide sequences from this sample produce the same CDR3. The gene calls are TRBV19 and TRBJ1-2; D remains ambiguous. The CDR3 covers 12 residues. V lost 8 bases and J lost 0, with 7 bases in between. The V gene's germline CDR1 is LNHDA and CDR2 SQIVND (reference sequence). In DNA, the CDR3 is TGTGCCAGTGGACCGCCTAACTATGGCTACACCTTC. Its protein is CASGPPNYGYTF.

J is TRBJ2-1 and V is TRBV27, with D possibly called TRBD1 or TRBD2 (5 bases each). V shed 5 bases and J shed 9 bases, with 17 bases lying between them. The CDR3 totals 14 residues. Germline V gene sequence: CDR1 MNHEY, CDR2 SMNVEV (reference sequence). The CDR3 sequence: CASSPAFGASEQFF. CDR3 nucleotide sequence: TGTGCCAGCAGTCCCGCTTTCGGGGCGAGTGAGCAGTTCTTC.

The CDR3 DNA reads TGTGCCATCAGTGGGACTAGCGGATACGAGCAGTACTTC. It is translated as CAISGTSGYEQYF. The rearrangement joins TRBV10-3 to TRBJ2-7, with TRBD2 matching over 10 bases. The germline V gene encodes CDR1 ENHRY and CDR2 SYGVKD. The CDR3 sequence is 13 residues long. V was clipped by 4 bases and J by 4 bases; unmatched bases: 1.

V usage is TRBV5-1 and J usage is TRBJ2-3, with 10 nucleotides matching TRBD2. The CDR3 spans 16 residues. V dropped 4 bases and J dropped 5; count of bases not matched to a gene: 10. Per the germline V gene, CDR1 is SGHRS and CDR2 is YFSETQ. The CDR3: CASSPTLAGDGDTQYF. In DNA, the CDR3 is TGCGCCAGCAGCCCTACGCTAGCGGGGGATGGAGATACGCAGTATTTT.

The chain recombines TRBV3-1 (or the pseudogene TRBV3-2) with TRBJ2-1, with TRBD2 matching over 10 bases. V lost 7 bases to trimming and J lost 5 bases; unmatched junction nucleotides: 14. This CDR3 is built from 17 residues. Germline V CDR1 and CDR2: LGHDT, YNNKEL (reference sequence). Here the CDR3 reads CASKRLAGAERNNEQFF. The CDR3 nucleotides read TGTGCCAGCAAGCGGCTAGCGGGGGCCGAAAGAAACAATGAGCAGTTCTTC.

A single count supports this clone. This rearrangement joins TRBV3-1 (or the pseudogene TRBV3-2) to TRBJ2-3; 7 bases line up with TRBD2. Trimming took 3 bases from V and 6 from J; bases not matched to a gene: 9. The germline CDR1 and CDR2 sequences are LGHDT and YNNKEL (reference sequence). The CDR3 runs 15 residues. Here the CDR3 DNA reads TGTGCCAGCAGCCACCCGAAGGGAGGGAGGGATACGCAGTATTTT. It yields the protein CASSHPKGGRDTQYF.